The sequence of this TCR beta chain was determined in a study of cytomegalovirus exposure and HLA in healthy donors. The PCR had 60 Vbeta and 13 Jbeta primers. Repertoires were generated with immunoSEQ multiplex PCR, while TCRdb's copy carries only in-frame clones and drops some. The top ten hold 13% of the sample, which has around 150,000 clones, roughly 76% seen once. The TCR sequence derives from a woman between 45 and 65 years old in good health and CMV-seronegative. The sequencing sample was made of PBMCs.

The CDR3 DNA sequence: TGTGCCAGCAGCTTATCCGCGGCAGGGGGTCCCTCTGGAAACACCATATATTTT. Encoded protein: CASSLSAAGGPSGNTIYF. This chain links TRBV11-1 with TRBJ1-3, with 7 bases matching TRBD1. After removal of 2 bases from V and 0 bases from J, the junction contained 10 bases not matched to a gene. Germline loops: CDR1 SGHAT, CDR2 FQDESV (reference sequence). The CDR3 has 18 amino acids.